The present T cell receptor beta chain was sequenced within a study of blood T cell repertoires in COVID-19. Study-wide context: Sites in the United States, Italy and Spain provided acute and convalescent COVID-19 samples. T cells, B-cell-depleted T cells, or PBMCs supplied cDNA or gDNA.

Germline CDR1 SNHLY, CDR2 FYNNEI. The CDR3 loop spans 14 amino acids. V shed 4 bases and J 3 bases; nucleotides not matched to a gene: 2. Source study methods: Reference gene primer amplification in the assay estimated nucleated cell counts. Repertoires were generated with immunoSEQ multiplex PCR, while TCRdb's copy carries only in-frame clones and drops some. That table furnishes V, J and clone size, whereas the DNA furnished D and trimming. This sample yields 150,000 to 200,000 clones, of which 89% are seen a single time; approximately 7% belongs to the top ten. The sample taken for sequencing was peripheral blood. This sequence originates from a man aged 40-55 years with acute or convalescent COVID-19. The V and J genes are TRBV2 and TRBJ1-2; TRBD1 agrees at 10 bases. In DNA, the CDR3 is TGTGCCAGCAGTGTTGGACAGGGGGACTATGGCTACACCTTC. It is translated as CASSVGQGDYGYTF.